The entry below gives a single TCR beta chain sequence along with its context. The antigen it recognizes is unknown. No much larger clonotype is one base removed from it; base qualities were not supplied. Ophthalmopathy patients had moderately to severely active disease, Clinical Activity Score of at least 3, NOSPECS grade of at least 4, and disease duration under 3 months. Anyone with other autoimmune diseases, uncontrolled infections, pregnancy or lactation was excluded from the study. Clinical symptoms, serum thyroxine, TRAb, thyroid ultrasound and orbital computed tomography were used for diagnosis. Using Ficoll-Paque density gradient centrifugation, PBMCs were isolated from 10 ml of fresh peripheral blood. Trizol reagent was used to extract the total RNA, and its quality was then checked on an Agilent 2100 Bioanalyzer. The data derive from a study of Graves' ophthalmopathy and Graves' hyperthyroidism (dated by TCRdb to the late 2010s). Turning to the overall study: Peripheral blood was collected at initial diagnosis, prior to any treatment. The study used signatures of the TCR beta repertoire to tell Graves' ophthalmopathy apart from Graves' hyperthyroidism and to predict which patients would progress to ophthalmopathy. In total, under 150 blood samples were TCR-sequenced: 43 ophthalmopathy, under 80 hyperthyroidism and about 17 hyperthyroidism-to-ophthalmopathy patients. A discovery set of 100 patients (43 ophthalmopathy, about 55 stable hyperthyroidism) was enrolled to explore V-J signatures distinguishing ophthalmopathy from hyperthyroidism. For independent validation, a separate cohort was made up of 18 to 20 hyperthyroidism patients plus 17 patients who later progressed from hyperthyroidism to ophthalmopathy. In roughly 6 hyperthyroidism patients, the T-cell repertoire of thyroid tissue was compared with the T-cell repertoire of blood. Once sampling was done, hyperthyroidism patients were given methimazole at a starting dose of 30 mg daily, while ophthalmopathy patients were given high-dose intravenous methylprednisolone.

Overall study outcomes, separate from this receptor: Sample size was not predetermined statistically, and investigators were not blinded to group allocation. Most expanded thyroid clonotypes with a frequency above 0.001 also appeared in blood, which suggests that blood repertoires may reflect the immune response in the thyroid. In validation, the model predicted ophthalmopathy progression with roughly 68% sensitivity and approximately 72% specificity; some 13 predicted patients were CT-confirmed with GO in a median of about 6.1 months. The 13-signature model separated ophthalmopathy from stable hyperthyroidism with approximately 88% sensitivity and approximately 81% specificity in cross-validation, and 80%/75% in the test set.

From its cysteine to its phenylalanine, the CDR3 spans 13 amino acids. Only the CDR3 DNA is retained, 39 bases long and in frame from the first base. For CDR1 and CDR2, the germline V gene lists MNHNS and SASEGT. V is clipped by 6 bases and J by 6 bases, and the sequence between their germline boundaries is 12 bases long. For repertoire sequencing, the TCR beta CDR3 regions were amplified from RNA transcripts. The first round was an RT-PCR using HTBI primers with the Qiagen OneStep RT-PCR kit, and this first round was followed by a second-round multiplex PCR, then size selection and purification. Libraries were sequenced on an Illumina HiSeq2000 using paired-end 100 bp reads. On the authors' methods: Reads were processed with SOAPnuke, discarding reads with adapters, uncalled bases, mean Phred below 15, or no exact constant-primer or identifier match. High-quality paired reads were merged with COPE v1.2.5. Each unique nucleotide sequence was defined as a clonotype, and clonotypes were aligned to IMGT TRB V, D and J references with MiTCR v1.1. Only V-J combinations with frequency above 0.0001 were analysed, covering 99.2% of repertoires. A TCR clonal expansion and chaos score per V-J combination was defined as the ratio of F50 clonal expansion to chaos observed in the TCRdist matrix. Welch's t-statistics and random forest were used to reduce the features to about twelve V-J combinations, which were then used as input to a naive Bayes classifier. The Morisita-Horn index was used to measure how similar the thyroid and blood repertoires were. TCRdb's own reprocessing of the public reads used fastp at Q25 and MiXCR and kept productive beta chains. Duplicate CDR3 protein sequences are folded into a single record with the most common DNA and genes. TCRdb's processing, not the authors', yielded these V and J calls. Here the sample has hundreds of thousands of distinct CDR3 sequences; roughly 40% occur a single time. Approximately 43% of the sample lies in the top ten.

The sample consisted of peripheral blood. The sequence is built from TRBV6-1 and TRBJ1-5; a weak D assignment points to TRBD1 (6 bases agree). The TCR sequence derives from an adult man with Graves' ophthalmopathy. At the DNA level, the sequence is TGTGCCAGCAGACAGGGAGGTGGTCAGCCCCAGCATTTT. This yields the protein CASRQGGGQPQHF.